Below, one TCR beta chain is given with its context. The J segment lost 7 bases and the V segment lost 5 bases, leaving 3 bases of the junction unmatched. This CDR3 contains 12 residues. Germline lookup yields CDR1 GTSNPN and CDR2 SVGIG (reference sequence). These data originate in a study of human T cells and chemical hapten exposure. Time point meaning: patch test 1, 2 weeks after DPC sensitization. Treatment indicated: therapeutic diphenylcyclopropenone sensitization with weekly scalp DPC. TCRdb fed the RACE reads into MiXCR, producing one record per CDR3 protein. The profile shows 70,000 to 100,000 distinct CDR3 sequences, about 8% of them singletons.

This receptor was taken from a woman in her twenties or thirties with alopecia areata. Some clones in this sample may be carry-over from other donors' samples. This sample comprised whole blood, obtained in connection with sensitization to the hapten diphenylcyclopropenone (DPC). V is TRBV30 and J is TRBJ1-2; 11 nucleotides line up with TRBD1. CDR3 amino acids: CAWGQGAIGYTF. CDR3 coding DNA: TGTGCCTGGGGACAGGGGGCGATTGGCTACACCTTC.